The 10 T cell receptor beta chains given below trace back to one sample, sequenced in a study of CD8 T cells in ankylosing spondylitis. TCRdb processed the 5' RACE reads anew with MiXCR; each CDR3 protein has one entry. The table lists about 240,000 distinct CDR3 sequences, about 10% of them singletons. The source material was blood, either unsorted or a sorted T cell fraction (not recorded which). The receptors were gathered from a male donor with ankylosing spondylitis or in good health (not recorded which).

The chain uses TRBV29-1 and TRBJ2-3, with 8 bases identical to TRBD2. Germline V lookup: CDR1 SQVTM, CDR2 ANQGSEA. The CDR3 loop spans 14 amino acids. The CDR3 reads CNASLAGDTDTQYF. The CDR3 DNA sequence: TGCAACGCCAGTCTAGCGGGTGACACAGATACGCAGTATTTT.

The chain uses TRBV11-2 and TRBJ1-2; no firm D call. The CDR3 consists of 14 residues. Germline CDR1 is SGHAT and CDR2 is FQNNGV. V dropped 4 bases and J dropped 7 bases, with 16 bases sitting between them. CDR3 sequence reads: CASSSNTRSSGYTF. The CDR3 DNA reads TGTGCCAGCAGCTCAAATACCAGATCTAGTGGCTACACCTTC.

This clonotype turned up a few times. CDR3 sequence reads: CASSRADGANTGELFF. In nucleotides, the CDR3 is TGTGCCAGCAGCCGAGCGGACGGGGCGAACACCGGGGAGCTGTTTTTT. The chain carries TRBV3-1 and TRBJ2-2, with D possibly matching TRBD2 (5 bases). CDR1 and CDR2 (germline): LGHDT, YNNKEL (reference sequence). The ends were cut back, 4 bases at V and 0 bases at J, with 12 bases in the middle. CDR3 length equals 16 residues.

V and J are TRBV7-3 and TRBJ2-2; 11 bases are shared with TRBD2. Trimming took 5 bases from V and 1 from J; bases not matched to a gene: 6. CDR3 length: 17 residues. CDR1 and CDR2 from the germline V gene are SGHTA and FQGTGA. The CDR3 bases are TGTGCCAGCAGCCCTAGCGGGGGGAAATTGAACACCGGGGAGCTGTTTTTT. It is translated as CASSPSGGKLNTGELFF.

Only a few counts were recorded for this clonotype. The chain joins TRBV28 to TRBJ2-1; D is undetermined. Trimming left V 5 bases short and J 1 base short, with 18 bases between. The CDR3 sequence is 17 residues long. Germline lookup yields CDR1 MDHEN and CDR2 SYDVKM. The CDR3 DNA reads TGTGCCAGCAGTCCACCATGGCGGCGCTCATCCTACAATGAGCAGTTCTTC. It translates to CASSPPWRRSSYNEQFF.

This clonotype has at least ten counts. The V gene is TRBV15, the J gene TRBJ2-5; D is possibly TRBD1 (5 bases). Germline V gene lookup returns CDR1 LNHNV and CDR2 YYDKDF (reference sequence). The V end lost 2 bases, the J end lost 2 bases, and 9 bases lay between the germline ends. The CDR3 length is 14 residues. The CDR3 sequence is CATSRPTAQETQYF. CDR3 DNA sequence: TGTGCCACCAGCAGACCGACAGCACAAGAGACCCAGTACTTC.

This chain uses TRBV5-1 with TRBJ2-7, with 7 bases lining up with TRBD1. This CDR3 has 14 amino acids. Germline-derived CDR1 and CDR2 are SGHRS and YFSETQ. The V segment lost 3 bases and the J segment 3 bases; nucleotides outside the gene matches: 6. CDR3 DNA sequence: TGCGCCAGCAGCTCCGGGACAGCAAACTACGAGCAGTACTTC. Amino acid sequence: CASSSGTANYEQYF.

This clonotype was seen ten or more times. CDR3 in amino acids: CASSLAENAGNTIYF. The CDR3 DNA reads TGCGCCAGCAGCTTGGCAGAAAACGCCGGAAACACCATATATTTT. The V and J genes are TRBV5-1 and TRBJ1-3; D unresolved. This CDR3 comprises 15 residues. Trimming removed 0 bases from V and 4 bases from J, with 11 bases in between. The germline gives CDR1 SGHRS, CDR2 YFSETQ.

This clonotype was observed a few times. The chain joins TRBV7-8 to TRBJ1-1, with a weak D call TRBD1 (5 bases). Trimming stripped 5 bases from V and 7 bases from J, with 11 bases between. The CDR3 length is 12 residues. CDR1 and CDR2 from the germline V gene are SGHVS and FQNEAQ. The CDR3 DNA sequence: TGTGCCAGCAGCCCCCGGACAAGTGAAGCTTTCTTT. The encoded protein is CASSPRTSEAFF.

This clonotype was detected ten times or more. V usage is TRBV29-1 and J usage is TRBJ2-1; D not resolved. With 7 bases removed from V and 0 bases from J, the gap between germline ends came to 10 bases. The CDR3 sequence is 13 residues long. Per the germline V gene, CDR1 is SQVTM and CDR2 is ANQGSEA. CDR3 in amino acids: CSAGESSYNEQFF. The CDR3 DNA sequence: TGCAGCGCAGGAGAGAGCTCCTACAATGAGCAGTTCTTC.